This T cell receptor beta chain was documented in a study of vaccination and CD4 T cells after COVID-19. Study-level background: Nasal swab PCR detected SARS-CoV-2 in convalescent patients, who comprised about 9 mild cases and one severe case.

V was clipped by 3 bases and J by 1 base; unmatched bases: 5. The CDR3 extends over 14 amino acids. From germline, CDR1 is DFQATT and CDR2 SNEGSKA (reference sequence). About this clonotype itself: The antigen remains unidentified.

Treatment of the sample: 10-day PBMC culture with coronavirus spike peptide pools or control peptides (ViraFEST assay). PBMCs, plated at about 2.2 million per well, were grown in the presence of roughly 9.2 IU/ml IL-2 and around 10 ug/ml peptide pools. Cultured CD4+ T-cell DNA underwent Oncomine TCR Beta short-read sequencing. TCRdb processed the PCR reads anew with MiXCR; each CDR3 protein has one entry. This sample carries 9,900 or so distinct CDR3 sequences, approximately 50% of them seen once, and the ten largest clones take around 9%. The V and J genes are TRBV20-1 and TRBJ2-5; 7 bases agree with TRBD2. Material: CD4+ T cells from blood, cultured in vitro. This receptor was obtained from a human donor who had recovered from COVID-19. CDR3 region: CSARPGGSQETQYF. Here the CDR3 DNA reads TGCAGTGCTAGGCCGGGCGGGAGCCAAGAGACCCAGTACTTC.